Listed below are T cell receptor beta chains from one sample, sequenced in a study of blood T cells in healthy people across ages. Via MiXCR, TCRdb re-called the 5' RACE reads, giving one row per CDR3 protein. The sample includes about 580,000 distinct CDR3 sequences, around half of them seen just once. Material: blood. All receptors derive from a man older than 75 in good health. The CDR3 runs from the conserved cysteine through the conserved F or W. The order of the fields is V gene, clone size, D gene, J gene, CDR3 protein, CDR3 DNA. A D gene is named only where the DNA matches it firmly. Size tells how often a clone was seen (once, few, many) or the class of an expanded clone, and some rows leave it out.

TRBV20-1	-	-	TRBJ2-7	CSASLGIYEQYF	TGCAGTGCTAGTCTGGGTATCTACGAGCAGTACTTC
TRBV6-1	-	TRBD2	TRBJ2-1	CASSLVAGEGNEQFF	TGTGCCAGCAGTTTAGTAGCGGGTGAGGGGAATGAGCAGTTCTTC
TRBV2	-	-	TRBJ2-5	CASTSPGHSQETQYF	TGTGCCAGCACCTCCCCCGGACATTCTCAAGAGACCCAGTACTTC
TRBV5-1	-	TRBD1	TRBJ2-5	CASSQQGQGTLETQYF	TGCGCCAGCAGCCAACAGGGACAGGGGACATTGGAGACCCAGTACTTC
TRBV3-1	-	-	TRBJ1-2	CASSQERNTGYTF	TGTGCCAGCAGCCAAGAGAGGAACACGGGCTACACCTTC
TRBV4-3	-	-	TRBJ2-7	CASSQEYSVRSYNEQYF	TGCGCCAGCAGCCAAGAATATAGCGTACGGTCCTACAATGAGCAGTACTTC
TRBV9	-	TRBD2	TRBJ2-5	CASSEGGRHQETQYF	TGTGCCAGCAGCGAGGGCGGGAGACACCAAGAGACCCAGTACTTC
TRBV6-6	many	-	TRBJ1-4	CASRHRRQATNEKLFF	TGTGCCAGCAGGCACCGCCGACAAGCAACTAATGAAAAACTGTTTTTT
TRBV20-1	-	TRBD2	TRBJ2-3	CSARDSASGGTDTQYF	TGCAGTGCTAGAGATTCCGCTAGCGGGGGCACAGATACGCAGTATTTT
TRBV5-1	-	-	TRBJ2-7	CASSPPGTVSTYEQYF	TGCGCCAGCAGCCCCCCTGGGACTGTTTCTACCTACGAGCAGTACTTC
TRBV6-2/TRBV6-3	-	-	TRBJ1-5	CASGLGVPQHF	TGTGCCAGCGGCCTCGGGGTGCCCCAGCATTTT
TRBV7-9	few	TRBD2	TRBJ2-7	CASSWLGLAGYEQYF	TGTGCCAGCAGCTGGCTGGGACTAGCGGGATACGAGCAGTACTTC
TRBV6-5	few	-	TRBJ2-1	CASSSPDKDEQFF	TGTGCCAGCAGTTCTCCGGACAAGGATGAGCAGTTCTTC
TRBV12-3/TRBV12-4	many	TRBD1	TRBJ2-1	CASSFLGLAGGEQFF	TGTGCCAGCAGTTTTTTAGGGCTAGCAGGGGGTGAGCAGTTCTTC
TRBV3-1	few	TRBD2	TRBJ2-7	CASSQLSGATYEQYF	TGTGCCAGCAGCCAATTGAGCGGGGCCACCTACGAGCAGTACTTC
TRBV20-1	-	-	TRBJ1-2	CSATHRWYGYTF	TGCAGTGCTACGCACAGGTGGTATGGCTACACCTTC
TRBV5-1	few	TRBD1	TRBJ1-2	CASTRDRDRGYTF	TGCGCCAGCACCCGGGACAGGGATCGTGGCTACACCTTC
TRBV10-3	-	TRBD2	TRBJ2-5	CAISGTTNQETQYF	TGTGCCATCAGCGGGACTACAAACCAAGAGACCCAGTACTTC
TRBV10-1	-	-	TRBJ1-5	CASREAGGLDNQPQHF	TGCGCCAGCAGGGAAGCGGGGGGCTTGGACAATCAGCCCCAGCATTTT
TRBV21-1	-	-	TRBJ1-2	CASSKNTGGNGYTF	TGTGCCAGCAGCAAAAACACAGGGGGTAATGGCTACACCTTC
TRBV20-1	few	TRBD1	TRBJ2-1	CSATDRGFTNEQFF	TGCAGTGCTACAGACAGGGGTTTTACCAATGAGCAGTTCTTC
TRBV12-3/TRBV12-4	-	TRBD1	TRBJ1-5	CASSHRQGAGNQPQHF	TGTGCCAGCAGTCATCGACAGGGGGCGGGCAATCAGCCCCAGCATTTT
TRBV5-1	-	-	TRBJ2-4	CASSLDGFSKNIQYF	TGCGCCAGCAGCTTGGATGGGTTTTCCAAAAACATTCAGTACTTC
TRBV29-1	few	-	TRBJ2-7	CSVGTPELYEQYF	TGCAGCGTCGGGACTCCAGAGTTATACGAGCAGTACTTC
TRBV5-1	once	TRBD1	TRBJ2-5	CASSDPGGVETQYF	TGCGCCAGCAGCGATCCAGGGGGCGTAGAGACCCAGTACTTC
TRBV6-2/TRBV6-3	-	TRBD1	TRBJ2-1	CASTVGQGIGNEQFF	TGTGCCAGCACAGTCGGACAGGGGATAGGGAATGAGCAGTTCTTC
TRBV3-1	-	-	TRBJ1-2	CASTDGIRGGYTF	TGTGCCAGCACCGACGGGATCAGGGGTGGCTACACCTTC
TRBV4-3	-	TRBD1	TRBJ1-2	CASSQDQSFKAVAGGKDYGYTF	TGCGCCAGCAGCCAAGATCAAAGCTTCAAGGCAGTGGCAGGGGGTAAAGACTATGGCTACACCTTC
TRBV4-3	-	-	TRBJ1-4	CASSQRSGPSTNEKLFF	TGCGCCAGCAGCCAACGATCAGGCCCCTCAACTAATGAAAAACTGTTTTTT
TRBV10-3	-	TRBD1	TRBJ1-5	CAIKGEGTGGNQPQHF	TGTGCCATCAAAGGGGAGGGGACAGGGGGCAATCAGCCCCAGCATTTT
TRBV12-3/TRBV12-4	few	TRBD2	TRBJ2-3	CASSFSLAGTDTQYF	TGTGCCAGCAGTTTTTCTCTAGCGGGCACAGATACGCAGTATTTT
TRBV27	few	-	TRBJ2-5	CASSLSRGETQYF	TGTGCCAGCAGTTTATCGAGGGGAGAGACCCAGTACTTC
TRBV12-3/TRBV12-4	once	TRBD2	TRBJ2-7	CASSLRGLAGKYEQYF	TGTGCCAGCAGTTTGAGAGGACTAGCGGGAAAATACGAGCAGTACTTC
TRBV6-5	-	-	TRBJ1-5	CASSWDLSGNQPQHF	TGTGCCAGCAGTTGGGACTTATCAGGCAATCAGCCCCAGCATTTT
TRBV9	few	TRBD1	TRBJ2-3	CASSVRGQGAEDTQYF	TGTGCCAGCAGCGTAAGGGGACAGGGGGCTGAAGATACGCAGTATTTT
TRBV20-1	-	TRBD1	TRBJ2-5	CSARTRMDRGQETQYF	TGCAGTGCTAGAACACGAATGGACAGGGGGCAAGAGACCCAGTACTTC
TRBV27	-	TRBD1	TRBJ2-7	CASSPGQGVYYEQYF	TGTGCCAGCAGTCCGGGACAGGGAGTGTACTACGAGCAGTACTTC
TRBV10-2	-	-	TRBJ2-4	CASSETTGSGGIQYF	TGCGCCAGCAGTGAGACTACAGGGTCAGGAGGCATTCAGTACTTC
TRBV2	once	-	TRBJ2-7	CASSDWRAAQDEQYF	TGTGCCAGCAGTGACTGGAGGGCCGCCCAAGACGAGCAGTACTTC
TRBV7-9	-	-	TRBJ1-2	CANSSDTYYGYTF	TGTGCCAACAGTTCGGACACTTACTATGGCTACACCTTC
TRBV6-5	-	-	TRBJ2-7	CASSFPRVGGRVTYEQYF	TGCGCCAGCAGTTTCCCCCGCGTGGGAGGACGGGTTACCTACGAGCAGTACTTC
TRBV2	few	TRBD2	TRBJ2-2	CASSEGTSDTGELFF	TGTGCCAGCAGTGAGGGGACTAGCGACACCGGGGAGCTGTTTTTT
TRBV7-9	few	-	TRBJ1-1	CASSGRRNMNTEAFF	TGTGCCAGCAGCGGACGACGGAACATGAACACTGAAGCTTTCTTT
TRBV29-1	-	-	TRBJ2-3	CSVEGDGSLGSASTDTQYF	TGCAGTGTTGAAGGGGACGGGAGCCTAGGGAGTGCTAGCACAGATACGCAGTATTTT
TRBV20-1	-	-	TRBJ1-1	CSARDQHLSTEAFF	TGCAGTGCTAGAGATCAGCACCTGAGCACTGAAGCTTTCTTT
TRBV2	-	-	TRBJ1-6	CASSLRVGSPLHF	TGTGCCAGCAGCCTCAGGGTCGGATCACCCCTCCACTTT
TRBV6-2/TRBV6-3	-	-	TRBJ2-7	CASSYGNGEQYF	TGTGCCAGCAGTTACGGCAATGGCGAGCAGTACTTC
TRBV11-2	-	-	TRBJ2-7	CASSIGGPNYEQYF	TGTGCCAGCAGCATCGGGGGGCCGAACTACGAGCAGTACTTC
TRBV4-3	few	-	TRBJ1-2	CASSPEGKDGYTF	TGCGCCAGCAGCCCCGAGGGGAAGGATGGCTACACCTTC